This T cell receptor (beta chain) emerged from a study of blood T cell repertoires in COVID-19. This CDR3 contains 16 residues. Germline-derived CDR1 and CDR2 are MGHDK and SYGVNS. V was clipped by 6 bases and J by 0 bases, with 14 bases between them. Sequencing used immunoSEQ multiplex PCR; TCRdb keeps in-frame clones, though not all of them. The sample has roughly 220,000 clones; about 86% are singletons. The TCR was taken from a woman between 45 and 65 years old with COVID-19, enrolled during active disease. V gene TRBV25-1 combines with J gene TRBJ2-2; possible D gene TRBD1, 5 bases. The specimen was peripheral blood. This CDR3 is CASRAIGHTNTGELFF. The CDR3 coding sequence is TGTGCCAGCAGAGCCATAGGACATACGAACACCGGGGAGCTGTTTTTT.